One T cell receptor beta chain is described in this entry. Its antigen is unknown. No qualities accompany the bases; no much larger clone lies one base away. The data stem from a study of blood T cell repertoires in COVID-19 (dated by TCRdb to 2020 to 2022). Notes on the research overall: Samples covering the acute and convalescent phases of COVID-19 were provided by collaborators in the United States, Italy and Spain. Samples came from the ongoing ImmuneRACE study (first 160 participants) plus 1,254 subjects from 6 global collaborators. The repertoires were released in a freely available public database intended as a resource for research on the immune response to SARS-CoV-2. Sample metadata almost always included a de-identified subject ID, COVID-19 status, age in years and sex. The prospective study material was composed of cDNA or gDNA derived from T cells, B-cell-depleted T cells, or PBMCs. Where available, HLA class I and class II types were obtained from metadata supplied by the sample provider rather than from assay-based typing. The dataset comprised deeply sampled blood TCRbeta repertoires from subjects exposed to, actively infected with, or recovered from COVID-19. Results the study describes overall, beyond this receptor: The quantity of clinical and demographic metadata differed by source and by participant and was supplied without curation.

Participants in the prospective study were aged roughly 18 to 89 years, lived in 24 United States geographic areas, and enrolled through a virtual design. Cohort assignment in the prospective study relied on participant-reported clinical history from a screening survey and a study questionnaire. For ImmuneRACE Cohort 3, a participant was defined as recovered based on two consecutive negative NP/OP PCR tests, clearance by a healthcare professional, or resolution of symptoms. Each participant in the prospective study had whole blood, serum and a nasopharyngeal or oropharyngeal swab collected by mobile phlebotomists. Participants in the prospective study had the option to provide additional blood draws and questionnaires over a roughly 2-month period. Prospective study blood samples were shipped either frozen or at room temperature before DNA extraction. TCRbeta CDR3 regions were amplified from genomic DNA using the immunoSEQ Assay, a bias-controlled multiplex PCR. Per the source publication's procedure: Nucleated cell counts per sample were estimated from amplification of reference gene primers within the assay. To quantify the absolute abundance of each unique TCRbeta CDR3 rearrangement, sequence reads were collapsed and filtered. For each sample, productive Simpson clonality was calculated by taking the square root of Simpson's diversity index across productive rearrangements. As stored in TCRdb, this immuneACCESS dataset retains in-frame rearrangements with V and J assigned. A fraction of the clones does not appear; measured against another copy, unresolved V genes explain less than half of the discrepancy, and the remainder lacks a known reason. V and J calls and clone size follow that table, whereas D and trimming were derived from the DNA. The sample table holds under 350,000 clones, of which about 89% were seen once. Under 3% of the sample lies in the top ten.

The source is a woman younger than 35 who had recovered from COVID-19. Sequencing input: PBMCs or T cells enriched from blood (not recorded which).

The DNA sequence reads TGTGCCAGCAGCTTAGCCACAGGACAGGGCCTGAGATACGAGCAGTACTTC. Its protein is CASSLATGQGLRYEQYF. The chain uses TRBV7-9 and TRBJ2-7, with TRBD1 identical over 8 junction bases. Counted from cysteine to phenylalanine, this CDR3 has 17 amino acids. Only CDR3 DNA is held: 51 bases, read in frame from base 1. CDR1 and CDR2 are drawn from the germline V gene (reference sequence): SEHNR, FQNEAQ. At the junction V is shortened by 0 bases and J by 4 bases; bases outside the gene matches: 11.